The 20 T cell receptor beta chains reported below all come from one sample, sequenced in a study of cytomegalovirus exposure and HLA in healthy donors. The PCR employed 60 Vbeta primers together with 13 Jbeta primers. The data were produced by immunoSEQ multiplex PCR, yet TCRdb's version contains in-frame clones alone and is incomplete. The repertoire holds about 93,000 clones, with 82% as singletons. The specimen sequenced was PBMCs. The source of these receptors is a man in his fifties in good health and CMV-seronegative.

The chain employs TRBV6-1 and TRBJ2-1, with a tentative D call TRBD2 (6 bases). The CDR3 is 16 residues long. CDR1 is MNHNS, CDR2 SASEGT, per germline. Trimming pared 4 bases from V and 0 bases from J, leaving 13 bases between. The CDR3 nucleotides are TGTGCCAGCAGTGGGAGGGGATTAAGCTCCTACAATGAGCAGTTCTTC. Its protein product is CASSGRGLSSYNEQFF.

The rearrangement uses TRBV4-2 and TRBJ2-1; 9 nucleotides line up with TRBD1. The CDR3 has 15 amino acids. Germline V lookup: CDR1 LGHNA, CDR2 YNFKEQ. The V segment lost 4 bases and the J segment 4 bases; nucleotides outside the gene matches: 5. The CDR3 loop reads CASSPTQGAYNEQFF. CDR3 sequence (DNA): TGTGCCAGCAGCCCTACACAGGGGGCATACAATGAGCAGTTCTTC.

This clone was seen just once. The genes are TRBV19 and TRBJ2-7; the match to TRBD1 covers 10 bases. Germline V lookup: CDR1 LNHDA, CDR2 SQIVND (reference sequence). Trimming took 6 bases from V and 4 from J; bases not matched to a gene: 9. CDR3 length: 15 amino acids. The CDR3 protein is CASSQTGGGLYEQYF. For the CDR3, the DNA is TGTGCCAGTAGCCAGACAGGGGGCGGACTGTACGAGCAGTACTTC.

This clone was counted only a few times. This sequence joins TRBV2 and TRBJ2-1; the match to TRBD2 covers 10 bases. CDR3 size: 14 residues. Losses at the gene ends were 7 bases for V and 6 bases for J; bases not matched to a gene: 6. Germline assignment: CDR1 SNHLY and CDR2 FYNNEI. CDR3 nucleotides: TGTGCCAGCACCCCGCTAGCGGGAGCCAATGAGCAGTTCTTC. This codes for CASTPLAGANEQFF.

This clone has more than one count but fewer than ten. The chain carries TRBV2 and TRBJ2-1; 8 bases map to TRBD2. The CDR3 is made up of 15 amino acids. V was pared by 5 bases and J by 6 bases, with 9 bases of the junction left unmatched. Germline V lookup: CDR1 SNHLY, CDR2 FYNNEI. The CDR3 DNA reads TGTGCCAGCAGTTCTGGGACTAGAGTAGTCAATGAGCAGTTCTTC. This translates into CASSSGTRVVNEQFF.

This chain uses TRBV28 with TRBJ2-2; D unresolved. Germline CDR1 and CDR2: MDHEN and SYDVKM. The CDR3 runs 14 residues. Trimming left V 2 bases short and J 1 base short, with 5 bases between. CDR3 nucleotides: TGTGCCAGCAGTTTAGCAGGGAACACCGGGGAGCTGTTTTTT. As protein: CASSLAGNTGELFF.

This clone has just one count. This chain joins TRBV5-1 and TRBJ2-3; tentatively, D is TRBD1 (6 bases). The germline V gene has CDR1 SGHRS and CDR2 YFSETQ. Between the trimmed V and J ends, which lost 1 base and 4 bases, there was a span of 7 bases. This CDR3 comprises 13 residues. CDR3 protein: CASSLNRADTQYF. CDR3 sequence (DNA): TGCGCCAGCAGCTTGAACAGGGCAGATACGCAGTATTTT.

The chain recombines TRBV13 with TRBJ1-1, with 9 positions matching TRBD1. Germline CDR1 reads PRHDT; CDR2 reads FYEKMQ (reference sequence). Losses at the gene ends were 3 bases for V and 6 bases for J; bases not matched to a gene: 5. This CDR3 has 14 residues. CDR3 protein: CASSFGTGQSEAFF. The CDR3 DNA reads TGTGCCAGCAGCTTTGGGACAGGGCAATCTGAAGCTTTCTTT. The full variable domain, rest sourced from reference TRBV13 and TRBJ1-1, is AAGVIQSPRHLIKEKRETATLKCYPIPRHDTVYWYQQGPGQDPQFLISFYEKMQSDKGSIPDRFSAQQFSDYHSELNMSSLELGDSALYFCASSFGTGQSEAFFGQGTRLTVV.

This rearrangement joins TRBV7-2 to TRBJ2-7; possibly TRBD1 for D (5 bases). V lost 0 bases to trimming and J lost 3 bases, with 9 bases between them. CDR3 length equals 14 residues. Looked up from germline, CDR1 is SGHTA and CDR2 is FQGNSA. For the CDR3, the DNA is TGTGCCAGCAGCTTAGCGGCAGGGATCTACGAGCAGTACTTC. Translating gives CASSLAAGIYEQYF.

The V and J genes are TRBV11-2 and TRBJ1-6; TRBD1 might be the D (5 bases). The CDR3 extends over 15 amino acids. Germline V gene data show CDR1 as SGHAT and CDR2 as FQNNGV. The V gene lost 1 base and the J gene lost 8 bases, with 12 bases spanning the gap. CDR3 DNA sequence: TGTGCCAGCAGCTTAGTTGCCGGGGGGGATTCACCCCTCCACTTT. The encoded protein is CASSLVAGGDSPLHF.

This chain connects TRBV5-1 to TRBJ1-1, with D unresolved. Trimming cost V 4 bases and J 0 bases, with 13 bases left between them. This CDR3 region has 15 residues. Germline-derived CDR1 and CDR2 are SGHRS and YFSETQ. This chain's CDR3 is CASSPSPGLNTEAFF. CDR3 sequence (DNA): TGCGCCAGCAGCCCTTCCCCAGGCCTGAACACTGAAGCTTTCTTT.

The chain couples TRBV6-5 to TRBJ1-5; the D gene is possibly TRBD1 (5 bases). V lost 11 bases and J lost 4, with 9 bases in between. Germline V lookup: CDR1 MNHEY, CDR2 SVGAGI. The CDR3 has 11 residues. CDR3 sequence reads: CAAGGNQPQHF. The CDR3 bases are TGTGCCGCTGGGGGGAATCAGCCCCAGCATTTT.

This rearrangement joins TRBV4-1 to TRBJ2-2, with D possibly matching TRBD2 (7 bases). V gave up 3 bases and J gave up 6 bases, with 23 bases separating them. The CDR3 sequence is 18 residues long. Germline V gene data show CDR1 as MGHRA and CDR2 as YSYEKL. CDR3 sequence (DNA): TGCGCCAGCAGCCACTCACCCTTGCGGGGGCGCTTCGCCGGGGAGCTGTTTTTT. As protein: CASSHSPLRGRFAGELFF.

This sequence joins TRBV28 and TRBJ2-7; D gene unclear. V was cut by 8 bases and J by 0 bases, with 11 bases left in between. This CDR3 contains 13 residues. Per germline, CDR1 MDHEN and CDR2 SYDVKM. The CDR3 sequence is CASVDGSSYEQYF. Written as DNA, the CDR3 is TGTGCCAGCGTCGACGGGTCCTCCTACGAGCAGTACTTC.

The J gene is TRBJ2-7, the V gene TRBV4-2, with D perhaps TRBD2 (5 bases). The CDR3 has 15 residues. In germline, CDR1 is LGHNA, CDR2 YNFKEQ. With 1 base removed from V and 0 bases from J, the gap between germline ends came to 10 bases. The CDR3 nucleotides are TGTGCCAGCAGCCAAGTCGGGATAGGCTCCTACGAGCAGTACTTC. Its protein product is CASSQVGIGSYEQYF.

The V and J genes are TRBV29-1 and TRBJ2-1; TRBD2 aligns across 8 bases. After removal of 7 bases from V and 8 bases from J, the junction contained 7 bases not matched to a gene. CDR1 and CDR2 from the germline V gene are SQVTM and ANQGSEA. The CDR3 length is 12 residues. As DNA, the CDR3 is TGCAGCGCGAGGCGGGGGGCGTATGAGCAGTTCTTC. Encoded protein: CSARRGAYEQFF.

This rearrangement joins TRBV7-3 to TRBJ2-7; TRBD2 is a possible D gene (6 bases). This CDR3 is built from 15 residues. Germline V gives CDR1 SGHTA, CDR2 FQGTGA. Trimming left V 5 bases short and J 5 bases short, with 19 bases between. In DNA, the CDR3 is TGTGCCAGCAGCCCACAAGGAGGGCCGGTCCACGAGCAGTACTTC. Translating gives CASSPQGGPVHEQYF.

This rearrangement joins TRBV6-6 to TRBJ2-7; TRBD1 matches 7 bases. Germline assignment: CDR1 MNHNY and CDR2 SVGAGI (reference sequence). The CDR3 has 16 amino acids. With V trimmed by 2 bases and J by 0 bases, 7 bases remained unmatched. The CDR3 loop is CASSYLDRTGSYEQYF. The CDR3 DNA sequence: TGTGCCAGCAGTTACCTGGATAGGACAGGCTCCTACGAGCAGTACTTC.

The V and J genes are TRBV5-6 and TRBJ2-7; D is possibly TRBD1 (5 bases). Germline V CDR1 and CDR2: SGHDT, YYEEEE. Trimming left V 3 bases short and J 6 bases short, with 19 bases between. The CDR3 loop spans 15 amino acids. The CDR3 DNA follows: TGTGCCAGCAGCTACGGACCTAACTCAAGGGGCGAGCAGTACTTC. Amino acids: CASSYGPNSRGEQYF.

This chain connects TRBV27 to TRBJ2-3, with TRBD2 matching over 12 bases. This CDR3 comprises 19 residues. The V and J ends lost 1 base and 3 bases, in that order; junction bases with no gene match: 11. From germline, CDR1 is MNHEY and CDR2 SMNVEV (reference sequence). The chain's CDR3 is CASSLFGLAGRGGTDTQYF. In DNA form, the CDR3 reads TGTGCCAGCAGTTTATTCGGACTAGCGGGGCGGGGGGGAACAGATACGCAGTATTTT.